These T cell receptor beta chains were read from a single sample in a study of blood T cell repertoires in COVID-19. Sequencing was performed with immunoSEQ multiplex PCR; in TCRdb, only in-frame clones are kept and a portion is missing. Among roughly 75,000 clones listed, around 85% were seen once. Sequenced sample: peripheral blood. These receptors originate from a man between 65 and 80 years old with acute or convalescent COVID-19. Both conserved end residues are part of each CDR3. The order of the fields is D gene, V gene, clone size, J gene, CDR3 protein, CDR3 DNA. The D gene is left open where the match is weak. Some rows have no size entry. The others give once, few or many, or a class for an expanded clone.

D gene: TRBD2
V gene: TRBV13
clone size: .
J gene: TRBJ2-3
CDR3 protein: CASSLTGLADTQYF
CDR3 DNA: TGTGCCAGCAGCTTAACGGGACTAGCGGATACGCAGTATTTT

D gene: .
V gene: TRBV20-1
clone size: .
J gene: TRBJ2-5
CDR3 protein: CSASYPGGRIQETQYF
CDR3 DNA: TGCAGTGCTAGTTATCCCGGGGGACGGATTCAAGAGACCCAGTACTTC

D gene: .
V gene: TRBV29-1
clone size: .
J gene: TRBJ2-5
CDR3 protein: CSVDGQLQETQYF
CDR3 DNA: TGCAGCGTTGATGGACAACTCCAAGAGACCCAGTACTTC

D gene: .
V gene: TRBV21-1
clone size: .
J gene: TRBJ2-7
CDR3 protein: CASSKDGPSYEQYF
CDR3 DNA: TGTGCCAGCAGCAAAGACGGTCCGTCCTACGAGCAGTACTTC

D gene: TRBD2
V gene: TRBV5-6
clone size: .
J gene: TRBJ2-2
CDR3 protein: CASSHPGGARTGELFF
CDR3 DNA: TGTGCCAGCAGCCACCCGGGGGGTGCGAGAACCGGGGAGCTGTTTTTT

D gene: TRBD2
V gene: TRBV3-1/TRBV3-2
clone size: .
J gene: TRBJ2-1
CDR3 protein: CASSPVGSGRNEQFF
CDR3 DNA: TGTGCCAGCAGCCCGGTAGGGAGCGGGAGGAATGAGCAGTTCTTC

D gene: .
V gene: TRBV11-2
clone size: .
J gene: TRBJ2-1
CDR3 protein: CASSLAPTGEQFF
CDR3 DNA: TGTGCCAGCAGCTTAGCCCCGACGGGGGAGCAGTTCTTC

D gene: TRBD2
V gene: TRBV27
clone size: few
J gene: TRBJ2-7
CDR3 protein: CASSPLVGLAGENEYEQYF
CDR3 DNA: TGTGCCAGCAGTCCCCTGGTAGGACTAGCGGGAGAGAACGAATACGAGCAGTACTTC

D gene: TRBD1
V gene: TRBV6-6
clone size: .
J gene: TRBJ1-6
CDR3 protein: CASTRTGSLNSPLHF
CDR3 DNA: TGTGCCAGCACAAGGACAGGGTCGTTGAATTCACCCCTCCACTTT

D gene: .
V gene: TRBV19
clone size: .
J gene: TRBJ1-2
CDR3 protein: CASALDRGNGYTF
CDR3 DNA: TGTGCCAGTGCCCTCGACAGAGGAAATGGCTACACCTTC

D gene: .
V gene: TRBV6-6
clone size: .
J gene: TRBJ2-1
CDR3 protein: CATRTVSYNEQFF
CDR3 DNA: TGTGCCACCCGGACAGTGTCCTACAATGAGCAGTTCTTC

D gene: .
V gene: TRBV29-1
clone size: .
J gene: TRBJ2-7
CDR3 protein: CSVEALQGEQYF
CDR3 DNA: TGCAGCGTTGAAGCCCTGCAGGGGGAGCAGTACTTC

D gene: .
V gene: TRBV7-2
clone size: .
J gene: TRBJ2-2
CDR3 protein: CASSLGLNPNTGELFF
CDR3 DNA: TGTGCCAGCAGCTTAGGACTGAACCCTAACACCGGGGAGCTGTTTTTT

D gene: TRBD1
V gene: TRBV5-6
clone size: .
J gene: TRBJ2-5
CDR3 protein: CASSLRTGIETQYF
CDR3 DNA: TGTGCCAGCAGCCTAAGGACAGGGATTGAGACCCAGTACTTC

D gene: .
V gene: TRBV5-4
clone size: .
J gene: TRBJ2-1
CDR3 protein: CASSYDRNSYNEQFF
CDR3 DNA: TGTGCCAGCAGCTATGACAGGAACTCCTACAATGAGCAGTTCTTC

D gene: TRBD1
V gene: TRBV29-1
clone size: .
J gene: TRBJ1-1
CDR3 protein: CSVGDRGNTEAFF
CDR3 DNA: TGCAGCGTTGGGGACAGGGGGAACACTGAAGCTTTCTTT

D gene: .
V gene: TRBV5-1
clone size: .
J gene: TRBJ1-3
CDR3 protein: CASSETGTGNTIYF
CDR3 DNA: TGCGCCAGCAGCGAAACAGGGACGGGAAACACCATATATTTT

D gene: .
V gene: TRBV6-5
clone size: .
J gene: TRBJ1-1
CDR3 protein: CASSLKWGVAFF
CDR3 DNA: TGTGCCAGCAGTCTCAAATGGGGCGTAGCTTTCTTT

D gene: .
V gene: TRBV15
clone size: .
J gene: TRBJ1-5
CDR3 protein: CATSRDRGGDQPQHF
CDR3 DNA: TGTGCCACCAGCAGAGATCGCGGAGGGGATCAGCCCCAGCATTTT

D gene: TRBD1
V gene: TRBV18
clone size: few
J gene: TRBJ2-7
CDR3 protein: CASSPRDRGEQYF
CDR3 DNA: TGTGCCAGCTCACCGAGGGACAGAGGAGAGCAGTACTTC

D gene: TRBD2
V gene: TRBV5-5
clone size: .
J gene: TRBJ2-7
CDR3 protein: CASSWGLAGGSSYEQYF
CDR3 DNA: TGTGCCAGCAGCTGGGGACTAGCGGGAGGATCCTCCTACGAGCAGTACTTC

D gene: TRBD1
V gene: TRBV2
clone size: .
J gene: TRBJ1-6
CDR3 protein: CASSVGTGYNSPLHF
CDR3 DNA: TGTGCCAGCAGTGTCGGGACAGGGTATAATTCACCCCTCCACTTT

D gene: TRBD1
V gene: TRBV11-2
clone size: .
J gene: TRBJ1-1
CDR3 protein: CASSPQDRVRTEAFF
CDR3 DNA: TGTGCCAGCAGCCCTCAGGACAGGGTGCGTACTGAAGCTTTCTTT